The 26 T cell receptor beta chains listed next were all sequenced from one sample in a study of T cell repertoires in cytomegalovirus infection. From the reads, TCRdb called clonotypes with MiXCR, one entry per CDR3 protein. The sample records about 150,000 distinct CDR3 sequences, around 22% being singletons. Material for sequencing was PBMCs. These receptors originate from a human donor in good health (CMV status not recorded). Some clones in this sample may be carry-over from other donors' samples.

This clonotype has at least ten counts. The V gene is TRBV5-5, the J gene TRBJ2-1; a possible D gene is TRBD2 (6 bases). Deletions cut 1 base from V and 0 bases from J, with 14 bases between. From germline, CDR1 is SGHKS and CDR2 YYEKEE (reference sequence). The CDR3 contains 17 residues. CDR3 DNA: TGTGCCAGCAGCTTGACTCCTCGGGGGAGCTCCTACAATGAGCAGTTCTTC. Translating it yields CASSLTPRGSSYNEQFF.

A few counts support this clonotype. This chain links TRBV14 with TRBJ2-7; 7 bases fit TRBD2. Trimming removed 0 bases from V and 9 bases from J; junction bases left unmatched: 5. CDR1 is SGHDN and CDR2 is FVKESK in the germline V gene. CDR3 length: 13 residues. The DNA for the CDR3 is TGTGCCAGCAGCCAAGAGACTAGCTCGAGGCAGTACTTC. Protein product: CASSQETSSRQYF.

The chain joins TRBV15 to TRBJ1-5; 7 nucleotides line up with TRBD1. Germline V gives CDR1 LNHNV, CDR2 YYDKDF (reference sequence). V was pared by 0 bases and J by 4 bases, with 6 bases of the junction left unmatched. The CDR3 covers 16 residues. The CDR3 spells CATSRESGQSNQPQHF. In DNA form, the CDR3 reads TGTGCCACCAGCAGAGAGTCGGGACAGTCAAATCAGCCCCAGCATTTT. Full variable domain (remainder filled in from reference TRBV15 and TRBJ1-5): DAMVIQNPRYQVTQFGKPVTLSCSQTLNHNVMYWYQQKSSQAPKLLFHYYDKDFNNEADTPDNFQSRRPNTSFCFLDIRSPGLGDTAMYLCATSRESGQSNQPQHFGDGTRLSIL.

This clonotype was seen at least ten times. The rearrangement joins TRBV7-2 to TRBJ1-1; D remains unclear. Germline CDR1 is SGHTA and CDR2 is FQGNSA. V lost 1 base, J lost 1 base, and 4 bases lay in between. The CDR3 covers 13 residues. The CDR3 DNA sequence: TGTGCCAGCAGCTTAGAGCGGAACACTGAAGCTTTCTTT. It specifies CASSLERNTEAFF.

Details on this clonotype: Just one base apart from a much larger clone, this may be a read error. The chain combines TRBV7-2 with TRBJ2-2; D possibly corresponds to TRBD2 (5 bases). This CDR3 spans 16 amino acids. Germline CDR1 SGHTA, CDR2 FQGNSA. V lost 5 bases and J lost 0, with 13 bases in between. The CDR3: CASSLRASSNTGELFF. CDR3 in DNA: TGTGCCAGCAGCCTGAGGGCTAGTTCGAACACCGGGGAGCTGTTTTTT.

The chain joins TRBV5-1 to TRBJ2-2; 9 bases map to TRBD2. The CDR3 contains 15 residues. Germline-derived CDR1 and CDR2 are SGHRS and YFSETQ. With V trimmed by 4 bases and J by 6 bases, 7 bases remained unmatched. The chain's CDR3 is CASSEGLASSGELFF. Written as DNA, the CDR3 is TGCGCCAGCAGCGAAGGACTAGCGTCATCCGGGGAGCTGTTTTTT.

This clonotype was found a few times. An end of the junction differs from the germline gene, which may be a read error. The chain joins TRBV7-2 to TRBJ2-7; the D gene could be TRBD1 or TRBD2 (6 bases each). The CDR3 contains 15 residues. The germline V gene encodes CDR1 SGHTA and CDR2 FQGNSA. CDR3: CASSLARGRRDEQCF. The CDR3 coding sequence is TGTGCCAGCAGCTTAGCTCGGGGGCGGCGTGACGAGCAGTGCTTC.

The rearrangement links TRBV19 to TRBJ1-5; D gene unclear. The germline V gene encodes CDR1 LNHDA and CDR2 SQIVND (reference sequence). The ends were cut back, 0 bases at V and 4 bases at J, with 10 bases in the middle. CDR3 length: 15 amino acids. CDR3 sequence: CASSIDPGRNQPQHF. The CDR3, as DNA: TGTGCCAGTAGTATAGATCCGGGCAGGAATCAGCCCCAGCATTTT.

This clonotype was found a few times. V gene TRBV14 combines with J gene TRBJ2-1, with 8 bases identical to TRBD2. V shed 1 base and J 2 bases; nucleotides not matched to a gene: 1. Looked up from germline, CDR1 is SGHDN and CDR2 is FVKESK. The CDR3 is 15 amino acids. The CDR3 reads CASSQGGGPYNEQFF. The CDR3 DNA reads as TGTGCCAGCAGCCAAGGCGGGGGGCCCTACAATGAGCAGTTCTTC.

This sequence joins TRBV28 and TRBJ1-3; D might be TRBD1 (5 bases). This CDR3 is 16 amino acids long. Germline CDR1 is MDHEN and CDR2 is SYDVKM. The ends were cut back, 6 bases at V and 3 bases at J, with 18 bases in the middle. As DNA, the CDR3 is TGTGCCAGCAGCCCGACCTCGGGGCCCGTTGGAAACACCATATATTTT. Amino acids: CASSPTSGPVGNTIYF.

This chain uses TRBV29-1 with TRBJ1-3; perhaps TRBD1 as D (5 bases). The CDR3 covers 16 residues. The V end lost 5 bases, the J end lost 0 bases, and 17 bases lay between the germline ends. CDR1 is SQVTM, CDR2 ANQGSEA, per germline. The CDR3 reads CSVLGSGASSGNTIYF. CDR3 sequence (DNA): TGCAGCGTTTTGGGGTCTGGGGCCAGCTCTGGAAACACCATATATTTT.

In its sample, this clonotype was seen a few times. CDR3 in amino acids: CASTQNTEAFF. CDR3 DNA: TGTGCCAGCACCCAGAACACTGAAGCTTTCTTT. The chain carries TRBV28 and TRBJ1-1; D uncertain. V was shortened by 7 bases and J by 1 base, with 4 bases between the two germline ends. Germline-derived CDR1 and CDR2 are MDHEN and SYDVKM. The CDR3 runs to 11 residues.

The table lists this clonotype with a few counts. J is TRBJ1-1 and V is TRBV20-1, with TRBD1 matching 9 bases. With 6 bases clipped from V and 4 bases from J, the junction kept 9 bases outside the gene matches. The CDR3 covers 14 residues. The germline CDR1 and CDR2 sequences are DFQATT and SNEGSKA (reference sequence). The CDR3 reads CSAHGTGSGTEAFF. Written as DNA, the CDR3 is TGCAGTGCGCACGGGACAGGGTCGGGCACTGAAGCTTTCTTT.

Many counts were recorded for this clonotype. The chain employs TRBV7-9 and TRBJ1-1; TRBD1 is a possible D gene (6 bases). In germline, CDR1 is SEHNR, CDR2 FQNEAQ (reference sequence). V lost 7 bases and J lost 1, with 13 bases in between. The CDR3 runs 14 residues. This chain's CDR3 is CASTAGTQNTEAFF. The CDR3 bases are TGTGCCAGCACCGCCGGGACACAGAACACTGAAGCTTTCTTT.

This clonotype was recorded at least ten times. The chain uses TRBV7-8 and TRBJ1-1; 11 bases match TRBD1. The junction had 6 bases not matched to a gene; V was cut back by 1 base and J by 2 bases. Per germline, CDR1 SGHVS and CDR2 FQNEAQ. CDR3 length equals 17 residues. CDR3 sequence reads: CASSLGTGGTLNTEAFF. CDR3 nucleotides: TGTGCCAGCAGCTTAGGGACAGGGGGCACTCTTAACACTGAAGCTTTCTTT.

This clonotype occurred many times. The rearrangement joins TRBV2 to TRBJ1-2, with 8 nucleotides matching TRBD1. This CDR3 region has 12 residues. The germline CDR1 and CDR2 sequences are SNHLY and FYNNEI. V gave up 6 bases and J gave up 7 bases; unmatched junction bases: 4. The CDR3 DNA follows: TGTGCCAGCAGCGGGACAGGAAGTGGCTACACCTTC. It specifies CASSGTGSGYTF. The full variable domain, completed using reference TRBV2 and TRBJ1-2, is EPEVTQTPSHQVTQMGQEVILRCVPISNHLYFYWYRQILGQKVEFLVSFYNNEISEKSEIFDDQFSVERPDGSNFTLKIRSTKLEDSAMYFCASSGTGSGYTFGSGTRLTVV.

In this sample, this clonotype turned up a few times. The gene calls are TRBV5-6 and TRBJ2-5, with D perhaps matching TRBD1 or TRBD2 (5 bases each). The CDR3 has 15 amino acids. The V gene's germline CDR1 is SGHDT and CDR2 YYEEEE. V was trimmed by 2 bases and J by 3 bases, leaving 14 bases between them. CDR3 sequence: CASSFLPSREETQYF. As DNA, the CDR3 is TGTGCCAGCAGCTTCCTGCCTAGCAGGGAAGAGACCCAGTACTTC. Using reference TRBV5-6 and TRBJ2-5 for the parts outside the CDR3, the full variable domain is DAGVTQSPTHLIKTRGQQVTLRCSPKSGHDTVSWYQQALGQGPQFIFQYYEEEERQRGNFPDRFSGHQFPNYSSELNVNALLLGDSALYLCASSFLPSREETQYFGPGTRLLVL.

This clonotype was counted ten times or more. The genes are TRBV7-9 and TRBJ2-7; TRBD2 matches 8 bases. This CDR3 contains 14 residues. Looked up from germline, CDR1 is SEHNR and CDR2 is FQNEAQ (reference sequence). The V gene end was trimmed by 3 bases and the J gene end by 3 bases; junction bases not matched to a gene: 4. The CDR3 protein is CASSLTGLDYEQYF. CDR3 coding DNA: TGTGCCAGCAGCTTGACGGGACTAGACTACGAGCAGTACTTC.

This clonotype was counted between two and nine times. The chain has TRBV28 and TRBJ2-1, with TRBD2 matching 11 bases. CDR1 is MDHEN, CDR2 SYDVKM, per germline. There are 17 residues in the CDR3. Trimming at V came to 8 bases and at J to 3 bases, leaving 12 bases not matched to a gene. The CDR3 DNA reads as TGTGCCAGCCGGTCCCGACTAGCGGGACTTCTCTACAATGAGCAGTTCTTC. It encodes CASRSRLAGLLYNEQFF. The whole variable domain, remainder taken from reference TRBV28 and TRBJ2-1, is DVKVTQSSRYLVKRTGEKVFLECVQDMDHENMFWYRQDPGLGLRLIYFSYDVKMKEKGDIPEGYSVSREKKERFSLILESASTNQTSMYLCASRSRLAGLLYNEQFFGPGTRLTVL.

In its sample, this clonotype was seen many times. The chain links TRBV7-2 to TRBJ2-5; D not resolved. The germline gives CDR1 SGHTA, CDR2 FQGNSA. V lost 6 bases to trimming and J lost 2 bases, with 13 bases between them. There are 14 residues in the CDR3. In nucleotides, the CDR3 is TGTGCCAGCAGGCCCGCGGCCTCACAAGAGACCCAGTACTTC. The encoded protein is CASRPAASQETQYF. The full variable domain, its missing parts supplied by reference TRBV7-2 and TRBJ2-5, is GAGVSQSPSNKVTEKGKDVELRCDPISGHTALYWYRQSLGQGLEFLIYFQGNSAPDKSGLPSDRFSAERTGGSVSTLTIQRTQQEDSAVYLCASRPAASQETQYFGPGTRLLVL.

This clonotype is a singleton in its sample. Possible read error: a much larger clone is one base away. V usage is TRBV11-2 and J usage is TRBJ2-7; D unclear. The germline CDR1 and CDR2 sequences are SGHAT and FQNNGV. The CDR3 is 12 residues long. V shed 5 bases and J shed 7 bases, with 12 bases lying between them. CDR3 bases: TGTGCCAGCAGCCTAGGGCCCAAAGAGCAGTACTTC. Translated: CASSLGPKEQYF.

This clonotype was counted a single time. This sequence joins TRBV29-1 and TRBJ1-1, with no clear D. The CDR3 loop spans 12 amino acids. Germline assignment: CDR1 SQVTM and CDR2 ANQGSEA. Trimming removed 1 base at V and 5 bases at J, with 8 bases between. The DNA of the CDR3 is TGCAGCGTTGAAGTGGGAAGGACTGAAGCTTTCTTT. It is translated as CSVEVGRTEAFF.

V and J are TRBV28 and TRBJ1-1; 8 positions match TRBD1. The CDR3 is 16 amino acids. The J segment lost 1 base and the V segment lost 3 bases, leaving 7 bases of the junction unmatched. Germline V lookup: CDR1 MDHEN, CDR2 SYDVKM. The CDR3 sequence: CASSLYDRGQNTEAFF. CDR3 DNA: TGTGCCAGCAGTTTGTATGACAGGGGCCAGAACACTGAAGCTTTCTTT.

The chain uses TRBV18 and TRBJ2-5, with 8 bases lining up with TRBD1. Germline V gene sequence: CDR1 KGHSH, CDR2 LQKENI. The CDR3 is 15 residues long. V lost 3 bases and J lost 1; bases outside the gene matches: 4. The DNA for the CDR3 is TGTGCCAGCTCACCGCCCGGACAGGGCCAAGAGACCCAGTACTTC. It yields the protein CASSPPGQGQETQYF.

This clonotype came up many times. This chain links TRBV29-1 with TRBJ2-3, with 8 bases matching TRBD2. V shed 5 bases, J shed 0 bases, and the junction held 1 base outside the gene matches. The CDR3 consists of 13 residues. Germline CDR1 reads SQVTM; CDR2 reads ANQGSEA. As DNA, the CDR3 is TGCAGCGTTTTAGCGGGAAGCACAGATACGCAGTATTTT. Translation gives CSVLAGSTDTQYF.

In its sample, this clonotype was seen a few times. The chain joins TRBV5-1 to TRBJ2-7, with no clear D. In germline, CDR1 is SGHRS, CDR2 YFSETQ. Trimming left V 3 bases short and J 2 bases short, with 12 bases between. There are 14 residues in the CDR3. The CDR3 nucleotides read TGCGCCAGCAGCTCGGACGGAAGACCCTACGAGCAGTACTTC. It translates to CASSSDGRPYEQYF.